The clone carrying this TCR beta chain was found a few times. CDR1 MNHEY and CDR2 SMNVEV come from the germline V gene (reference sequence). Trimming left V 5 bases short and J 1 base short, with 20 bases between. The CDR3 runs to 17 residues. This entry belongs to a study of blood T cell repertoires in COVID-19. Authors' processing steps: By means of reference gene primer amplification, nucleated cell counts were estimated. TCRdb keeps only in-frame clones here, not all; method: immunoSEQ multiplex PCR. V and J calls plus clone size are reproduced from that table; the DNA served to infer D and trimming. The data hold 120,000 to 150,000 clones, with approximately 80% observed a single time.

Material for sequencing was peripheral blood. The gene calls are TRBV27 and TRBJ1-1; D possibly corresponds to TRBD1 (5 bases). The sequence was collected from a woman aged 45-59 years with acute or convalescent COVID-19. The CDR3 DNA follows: TGTGCCAGCAGTCCGGCCGGGGGTGGTTTTAAGAACACTGAAGCTTTCTTT. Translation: CASSPAGGGFKNTEAFF.